Listed here is a single TCR beta chain. This specimen belongs to a study of human T cells and chemical hapten exposure. About the study: TCR yields per sample varied mostly from small pooled library volume differences.

Specified time point: patch test 3, about 24 weeks after DPC sensitization. Documented treatment: therapeutic diphenylcyclopropenone sensitization with weekly scalp DPC. It was from unfractionated whole blood that total RNA was extracted. The germline V gene has CDR1 LGHNT and CDR2 FRNRAP. V shed 5 bases and J 0 bases; nucleotides not matched to a gene: 5. The CDR3 covers 16 residues. MiXCR, applied by TCRdb to the RACE reads, yields one record per CDR3 protein. The sample includes some 39,000 distinct CDR3 sequences, 9% to 9.5% of them seen just once. The sequence was collected from a man aged 45-65 years with alopecia areata. Some clones in this sample may be carry-over from other donors' samples. The chain carries TRBV12-5 and TRBJ2-7; 12 bases fit TRBD2. The sequencing used whole blood, collected in connection with sensitization to the hapten diphenylcyclopropenone (DPC). The CDR3, as DNA: TGTGCTAGTGGTCTCGGACTAGCGGGGAGCTCCTACGAGCAGTACTTC. This translates into CASGLGLAGSSYEQYF. The full variable domain, its missing parts supplied by reference TRBV12-5 and TRBJ2-7, is DARVTQTPRHKVTEMGQEVTMRCQPILGHNTVFWYRQTMMQGLELLAYFRNRAPLDDSGMPKDRFSAEMPDATLATLKIQPSEPRDSAVYFCASGLGLAGSSYEQYFGPGTRLTVT.